This T cell receptor (beta chain) was recorded in a study of T cells in Graves' hyperthyroidism and ophthalmopathy. Turning to the study itself: Peripheral blood was secured at the point of initial diagnosis, before any treatment. Broader study findings: Among clonotypes expanded in thyroid above 0.001, most were also found in blood.

Amplification of TCR beta CDR3 regions was performed using RNA transcripts as template. The HTBI primer set drove a first-round RT-PCR of the TCR CDR3. TCRdb analysed the multiplex PCR reads with MiXCR anew, one entry per CDR3 protein. The data hold 800,000 or so distinct CDR3 sequences, with roughly 37% observed a single time. As regards this clonotype: The antigen remains unidentified.

The sequencing input was blood. This receptor was obtained from a young man with Graves' hyperthyroidism.

Written as DNA, the CDR3 is TGTGCCAGCAGCCTAAGAGAGGTCCGGTACGGCACTGAAGCTTTCTTT. This translates into CASSLREVRYGTEAFF. The V call is TRBV12-3 or TRBV12-4, the J call TRBJ1-1; no clear D gene. The V and J ends lost 6 bases and 4 bases respectively, with 21 bases between them. The CDR3 extends over 16 amino acids.